The 24 T cell receptor beta chains below were found in one sample sequenced in a study of vaccination and CD4 T cells after COVID-19. Their target antigens are unknown. Sequence data for DNA of cultured CD4+ T cells were generated by the Oncomine TCR Beta short-read assay. TCRdb fed the PCR reads into MiXCR, producing one record per CDR3 protein. The sample consists of some 9,200 distinct CDR3 sequences, 30% to 45% of them appearing once. Indicated treatment: roughly 11-day PBMC culture with coronavirus spike peptide pools or control peptides (ViraFEST assay). Source material: CD4+ T cells from blood, cultured in vitro. These receptors all stem from a human donor who had recovered from COVID-19.

V usage is TRBV20-1 and J usage is TRBJ1-1, with 8 positions matching TRBD1. J lost 2 bases, V lost 0 bases, and 11 bases had no gene match. Germline loops: CDR1 DFQATT, CDR2 SNEGSKA (reference sequence). The CDR3 has 17 amino acids. The CDR3 loop reads CSARDPGTGRGNTEAFF. The DNA of the CDR3 is TGCAGTGCTAGAGATCCCGGGACAGGTAGGGGAAACACTGAAGCTTTCTTT.

This clonotype has a handful of counts. The J gene is TRBJ1-1, the V gene TRBV7-2; 7 positions match TRBD1. The germline V gene encodes CDR1 SGHTA and CDR2 FQGNSA. Trimming at V came to 4 bases and at J to 1 base, leaving 3 bases not matched to a gene. There are 14 residues in the CDR3. The chain's CDR3 is CASSSGQQNTEAFF. The CDR3 nucleotides read TGTGCCAGCAGCTCGGGACAGCAGAACACTGAAGCTTTCTTT. Based on the CDR3 plus reference TRBV7-2 and TRBJ1-1, the full variable domain is GAGVSQSPSNKVTEKGKDVELRCDPISGHTALYWYRQSLGQGLEFLIYFQGNSAPDKSGLPSDRFSAERTGGSVSTLTIQRTQQEDSAVYLCASSSGQQNTEAFFGQGTRLTVV.

The chain joins TRBV15 to TRBJ1-4; maybe TRBD1 (6 bases). Deletions cut 4 bases from V and 6 bases from J, with 12 bases between. Germline V gene data show CDR1 as LNHNV and CDR2 as YYDKDF (reference sequence). There are 14 residues in the CDR3. The CDR3 bases are TGTGCCACCAGCACCGACAGGTTATATGAAAAACTGTTTTTT. It specifies CATSTDRLYEKLFF.

The chain couples TRBV3-1 to TRBJ1-2; weak D call: TRBD1 (6 bases). CDR3 length equals 13 residues. From germline, CDR1 is LGHDT and CDR2 YNNKEL (reference sequence). Trimming cost V 3 bases and J 7 bases, with 12 bases left between them. The CDR3: CASSQARQAGYTF. The CDR3 nucleotides are TGTGCCAGCAGCCAGGCTAGACAGGCTGGCTACACCTTC.

The chain has TRBV7-2 and TRBJ1-3, with 7 bases identical to TRBD1. Germline V gene lookup returns CDR1 SGHTA and CDR2 FQGNSA. The CDR3 is 16 amino acids. V was clipped by 1 base and J by 2 bases; unmatched bases: 5. In DNA, the CDR3 is TGTGCCAGCAGCTTAGGCTTAGGGGGCACTGGAAACACCATATATTTT. Translation gives CASSLGLGGTGNTIYF. Drawing the rest from reference TRBV7-2 and TRBJ1-3, the complete variable domain is GAGVSQSPSNKVTEKGKDVELRCDPISGHTALYWYRQSLGQGLEFLIYFQGNSAPDKSGLPSDRFSAERTGGSVSTLTIQRTQQEDSAVYLCASSLGLGGTGNTIYFGEGSWLTVV.

In its sample, this clonotype was seen once. V is TRBV14 and J is TRBJ2-3, with 10 bases fitting TRBD2. Germline-derived CDR1 and CDR2 are SGHDN and FVKESK. The CDR3 totals 17 residues. V dropped 1 base and J dropped 5; count of bases not matched to a gene: 9. In nucleotides, the CDR3 is TGTGCCAGCAGCCAAGTCTTTAGCGGGGGGCCCGGAGATACGCAGTATTTT. Encoded protein: CASSQVFSGGPGDTQYF.

The chain combines TRBV6-2 or TRBV6-3 with TRBJ2-3, with a tentative D call TRBD2 (7 bases). The germline CDR1 and CDR2 sequences are MNHEY and SVGEGT. The V end lost 7 bases, the J end lost 3 bases, and 17 bases lay between the germline ends. This CDR3 has 15 residues. The CDR3, as DNA: TGTGCCAGCAACAATTGGGGGGGGGCAACAGATACGCAGTATTTT. This encodes CASNNWGGATDTQYF.

By sample fraction, this clonotype is hyperexpanded. This sequence joins TRBV7-2 and TRBJ2-5; 8 nucleotides align to TRBD2. V gave up 4 bases and J gave up 5 bases; unmatched junction bases: 9. Germline loops: CDR1 SGHTA, CDR2 FQGNSA. The CDR3 runs to 15 residues. CDR3 sequence (DNA): TGTGCCAGCAGCTATGGGGGGGGCGGGGGGGAGACCCAGTACTTC. Protein product: CASSYGGGGGETQYF.

This clonotype was detected a few times. The genes are TRBV5-4 and TRBJ1-1; 11 positions agree with TRBD1. V trimming: 2 bases; J trimming: 1 base; junction bases outside the gene matches: 4. Germline V gene data show CDR1 as SGHNT and CDR2 as YYREEE (reference sequence). This CDR3 comprises 16 residues. The CDR3 bases are TGTGCCAGCAGCTTAGGACAGGGGGCAGGGAACACTGAAGCTTTCTTT. Encoded protein: CASSLGQGAGNTEAFF.

This rearrangement joins TRBV5-4 to TRBJ2-3; D is unresolved. Trimming removed 4 bases from V and 2 bases from J, with 14 bases in between. Germline-derived CDR1 and CDR2 are SGHNT and YYREEE (reference sequence). The CDR3 consists of 15 residues. The CDR3 DNA follows: TGTGCCAGCAGCCTACCCACCTCAGCCACAGATACGCAGTATTTT. This gives the protein CASSLPTSATDTQYF.

This chain uses TRBV20-1 with TRBJ2-7; possible D gene TRBD1, 5 bases. This CDR3 comprises 13 residues. V lost 4 bases and J 0 bases, leaving 10 bases between the germline ends. In germline, CDR1 is DFQATT, CDR2 SNEGSKA (reference sequence). The CDR3 DNA reads TGCAGTGCTACCCCCGACAGCTCCTACGAGCAGTACTTC. Its translation is CSATPDSSYEQYF.

This clonotype appeared a few times. The rearrangement links TRBV7-2 to TRBJ2-1; D tentatively fits TRBD1 or TRBD2 (5 bases each). CDR3 length: 15 residues. Germline CDR1 SGHTA, CDR2 FQGNSA. V lost 2 bases and J lost 2, with 10 bases in between. The CDR3 sequence: CASSLMSGPYNEQFF. The CDR3 nucleotides are TGTGCCAGCAGCTTAATGTCGGGACCCTACAATGAGCAGTTCTTC.

CDR3 DNA sequence: TGCGCCAGCAGCTTGGAAGGGGGCAATTCACCCCTCCACTTT. Protein sequence: CASSLEGGNSPLHF. The V gene is TRBV5-1, the J gene TRBJ1-6; TRBD1 matches at 7 bases. V gave up 0 bases and J gave up 7 bases; unmatched junction bases: 1. CDR1 is SGHRS and CDR2 is YFSETQ in the germline V gene. The CDR3 covers 14 residues. Full variable domain (rest looked up from reference TRBV5-1 and TRBJ1-6): KAGVTQTPRYLIKTRGQQVTLSCSPISGHRSVSWYQQTPGQGLQFLFEYFSETQRNKGNFPGRFSGRQFSNSRSEMNVSTLELGDSALYLCASSLEGGNSPLHFGNGTRLTVT.

V and J are TRBV30 and TRBJ1-1; 7 positions agree with TRBD1. Germline CDR1 and CDR2: GTSNPN and SVGIG (reference sequence). The CDR3 runs to 13 residues. V lost 1 base to trimming and J lost 7 bases; unmatched junction nucleotides: 6. The CDR3 loop is CAWSADRALEAFF. Written as DNA, the CDR3 is TGTGCCTGGAGTGCCGACAGGGCGCTTGAAGCTTTCTTT.

This clonotype was counted a single time. This chain uses TRBV5-1 with TRBJ2-2; 7 bases fit TRBD1. Germline CDR1 reads SGHRS; CDR2 reads YFSETQ. The CDR3 has 16 amino acids. V shed 1 base, J shed 5 bases, and the junction held 8 bases outside the gene matches. This CDR3 reads CASSLRGPPGTGELFF. The DNA of the CDR3 is TGCGCCAGCAGCTTGAGGGGGCCCCCGGGAACCGGGGAGCTGTTTTTT.

J is TRBJ1-6 and V is TRBV12-3 or TRBV12-4; 8 bases line up with TRBD1. The V segment lost 3 bases and the J segment 9 bases; nucleotides outside the gene matches: 4. This CDR3 comprises 14 residues. CDR3 bases: TGTGCCAGCAGTTTGACAGGGGCCTCTTCACCCCTCCACTTT. Translating it yields CASSLTGASSPLHF.

J is TRBJ2-2 and V is TRBV5-1; TRBD1 matches at 11 bases. CDR1 and CDR2 from the germline V gene are SGHRS and YFSETQ. Losses at the gene ends were 7 bases for V and 4 bases for J; bases not matched to a gene: 9. The CDR3 runs to 16 residues. The CDR3 DNA is TGCGCCAGCGGCCCGGGCGGGACAGGGGGCACCGGGGAGCTGTTTTTT. Encoded protein: CASGPGGTGGTGELFF. The full variable domain, with the rest looked up from reference TRBV5-1 and TRBJ2-2, is KAGVTQTPRYLIKTRGQQVTLSCSPISGHRSVSWYQQTPGQGLQFLFEYFSETQRNKGNFPGRFSGRQFSNSRSEMNVSTLELGDSALYLCASGPGGTGGTGELFFGEGSRLTVL.

This clonotype showed up just a few times. The chain joins TRBV19 to TRBJ1-1; D might be TRBD1 (5 bases). V was trimmed by 9 bases and J by 2 bases, leaving 13 bases between them. Germline loops: CDR1 LNHDA, CDR2 SQIVND (reference sequence). The CDR3 runs to 13 residues. Here the CDR3 DNA reads TGTGCCAGCCGGAACGGGGGTAACACTGAAGCTTTCTTT. Its protein is CASRNGGNTEAFF.

The chain employs TRBV18 and TRBJ2-3; D possibly corresponds to TRBD1 (6 bases). The CDR3 length is 14 residues. The germline V gene has CDR1 KGHSH and CDR2 LQKENI. The germline V and J ends were trimmed by 3 bases and 3 bases, with 10 bases remaining between them. The DNA for the CDR3 is TGTGCCAGCTCACCGCAGGGGAGTACAGATACGCAGTATTTT. As protein: CASSPQGSTDTQYF.

In its sample, this clonotype was seen a few times. CDR3 DNA sequence: TGTGCCAGCAGTTTACAAAGGATCTATAATTCACCCCTCCACTTT. Protein sequence: CASSLQRIYNSPLHF. The chain uses TRBV12-3 or TRBV12-4 and TRBJ1-6; D is ambiguous. The CDR3 is 15 residues long. V shed 2 bases and J shed 3 bases, with 8 bases lying between them.

This clonotype was found a few times. Here the CDR3 DNA reads TGCAGTGCTAGAGATCGTCGGGTAGAGGGCTACACCTTC. This sequence encodes CSARDRRVEGYTF. This rearrangement joins TRBV20-1 to TRBJ1-2; D gene unclear. This CDR3 has 13 residues. V lost 0 bases to trimming and J lost 8 bases, with 13 bases between them. CDR1 and CDR2 (germline): DFQATT, SNEGSKA (reference sequence).

The rearrangement links TRBV5-1 to TRBJ1-1; 8 nucleotides line up with TRBD1. Germline V gene lookup returns CDR1 SGHRS and CDR2 YFSETQ. This CDR3 is built from 15 residues. The V gene end was trimmed by 0 bases and the J gene end by 1 base; junction bases not matched to a gene: 2. CDR3 protein: CASSLVGTGNTEAFF. The DNA of the CDR3 is TGCGCCAGCAGCTTGGTGGGGACAGGGAACACTGAAGCTTTCTTT. Together with reference TRBV5-1 and TRBJ1-1, the CDR3 gives the full variable domain: KAGVTQTPRYLIKTRGQQVTLSCSPISGHRSVSWYQQTPGQGLQFLFEYFSETQRNKGNFPGRFSGRQFSNSRSEMNVSTLELGDSALYLCASSLVGTGNTEAFFGQGTRLTVV.

The chain has TRBV11-3 and TRBJ2-1, with a tentative D call TRBD1 (6 bases). Germline lookup yields CDR1 SGHNT and CDR2 YENEEA. The V end was cut by 2 bases, the J end by 6 bases, with 26 bases between. The CDR3 loop spans 19 amino acids. The CDR3 loop is CASSLNHITGWNIGNEQFF. In DNA, the CDR3 is TGTGCCAGCAGCTTAAATCATATAACAGGGTGGAATATAGGCAATGAGCAGTTCTTC. Full variable domain (outside the CDR3, taken from reference TRBV11-3 and TRBJ2-1): EAGVVQSPRYKIIEKKQPVAFWCNPISGHNTLYWYLQNLGQGPELLIRYENEEAVDDSQLPKDRFSAERLKGVDSTLKIQPAELGDSAVYLCASSLNHITGWNIGNEQFFGPGTRLTVL.

This clonotype was recorded a few times. This chain joins TRBV5-1 and TRBJ1-1, with TRBD1 matching over 10 bases. Germline CDR1 SGHRS, CDR2 YFSETQ. The length of the CDR3 is 16 residues. With 0 bases clipped from V and 3 bases from J, the junction kept 5 bases outside the gene matches. CDR3 protein: CASSLGQGALHTEAFF. The CDR3 DNA is TGCGCCAGCAGCTTGGGACAGGGGGCCCTTCACACTGAAGCTTTCTTT.